This TCR beta chain is drawn from a study of blood T cell repertoires in COVID-19. Study overall: From T cells, B-cell-depleted T cells, or PBMCs came the material, which was cDNA or gDNA.

Those who participated ranged in age from 18 to 89 years and resided in 24 US areas. Cohorts were based on clinical histories the participants reported. In the original processing: Counts of nucleated cells, estimated from reference gene primer amplification, were obtained. The data were produced by immunoSEQ multiplex PCR, yet TCRdb's version contains in-frame clones alone and is incomplete. Clone size and the V and J calls come from that table; the DNA yielded D and trimming. Of some 250,000 clones listed, 70% to 90% are singletons. Germline CDR1 MNHNS, CDR2 SASEGT. The V segment lost 3 bases and the J segment 1 base; nucleotides outside the gene matches: 2. The length of the CDR3 is 15 residues.

The sample comprised PBMCs or T cells enriched from blood (not recorded which). The V call is TRBV6-1, the J call TRBJ1-5; 8 nucleotides match TRBD1. The source is a woman between 40 and 50 years old with acute COVID-19. As DNA, the CDR3 is TGTGCCAGCAGTGATCAGGGGGCGAGCAATCAGCCCCAGCATTTT. Protein: CASSDQGASNQPQHF.